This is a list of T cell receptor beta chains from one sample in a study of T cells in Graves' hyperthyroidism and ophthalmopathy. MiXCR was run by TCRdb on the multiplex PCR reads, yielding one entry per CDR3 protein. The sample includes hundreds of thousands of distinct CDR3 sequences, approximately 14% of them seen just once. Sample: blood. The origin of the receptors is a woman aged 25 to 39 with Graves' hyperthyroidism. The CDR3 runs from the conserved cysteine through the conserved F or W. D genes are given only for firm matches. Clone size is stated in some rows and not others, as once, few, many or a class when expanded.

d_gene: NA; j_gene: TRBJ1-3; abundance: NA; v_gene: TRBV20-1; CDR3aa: CSAREYSGNTIYF; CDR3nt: TGCAGTGCCAGGGAGTACTCTGGAAACACCATATATTTT
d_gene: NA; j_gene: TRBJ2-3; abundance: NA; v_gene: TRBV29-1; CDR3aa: CSAGGGGRPDTQYF; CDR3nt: TGCAGCGCCGGGGGCGGAGGAAGGCCAGATACGCAGTATTTT
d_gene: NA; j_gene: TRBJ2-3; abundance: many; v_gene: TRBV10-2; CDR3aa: CASSVQKDTQYF; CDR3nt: TGCGCCAGCAGTGTCCAGAAAGATACGCAGTATTTT
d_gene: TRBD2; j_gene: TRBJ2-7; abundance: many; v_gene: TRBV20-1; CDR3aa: CSPLSGRAGYEQYF; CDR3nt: TGCAGTCCTCTTAGCGGGAGGGCCGGCTACGAGCAGTACTTC
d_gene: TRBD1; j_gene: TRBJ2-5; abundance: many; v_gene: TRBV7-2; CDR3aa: CASSLGGTGETQYF; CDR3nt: TGTGCCAGCAGCTTAGGCGGGACAGGAGAGACCCAGTACTTC
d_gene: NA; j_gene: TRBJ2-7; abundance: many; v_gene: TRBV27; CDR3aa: CASRNRAYLRREDEQYF; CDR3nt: TGTGCCAGCAGGAACAGGGCCTACCTACGAAGGGAGGACGAGCAGTACTTC
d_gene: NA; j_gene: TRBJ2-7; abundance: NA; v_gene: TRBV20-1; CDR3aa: CSANRDGGGEQYF; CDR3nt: TGCAGTGCTAATAGGGACGGAGGGGGCGAGCAGTACTTC
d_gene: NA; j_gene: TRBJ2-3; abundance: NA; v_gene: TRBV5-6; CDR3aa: CASSWGTSGTGADTQYF; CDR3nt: TGTGCCAGCAGCTGGGGCACTAGCGGGACAGGGGCAGATACGCAGTATTTT
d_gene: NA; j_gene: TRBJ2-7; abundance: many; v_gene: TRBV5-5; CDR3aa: CASSVPGDYEQYF; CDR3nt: TGTGCCAGCAGCGTGCCGGGAGACTACGAGCAGTACTTC
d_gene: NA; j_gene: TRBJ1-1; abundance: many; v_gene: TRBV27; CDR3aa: CASSRDTGGAFF; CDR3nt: TGTGCCAGCAGCCGGGACACGGGAGGAGCTTTCTTT
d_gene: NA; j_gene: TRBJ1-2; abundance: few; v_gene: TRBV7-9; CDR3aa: CASSPSDSANYGYTF; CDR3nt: TGTGCCAGCAGCCCAAGCGACAGTGCTAACTATGGCTACACCTTC
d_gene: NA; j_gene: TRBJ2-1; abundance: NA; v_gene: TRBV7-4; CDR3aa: CASSKKGVGGYNEQFF; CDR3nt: TGTGCCAGCAGTAAGAAGGGGGTCGGGGGTTACAATGAGCAGTTCTTC
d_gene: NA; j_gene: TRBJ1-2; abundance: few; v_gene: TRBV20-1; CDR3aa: CSARRGGTSGDGYTF; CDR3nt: TGCAGTGCTAGACGGGGGGGGACGTCTGGGGACGGCTACACCTTC
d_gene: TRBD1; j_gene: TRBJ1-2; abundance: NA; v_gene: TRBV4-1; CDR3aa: CASSQAPGQVYGYTF; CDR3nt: TGCGCCAGCAGCCAAGCGCCGGGACAGGTCTATGGCTACACCTTC
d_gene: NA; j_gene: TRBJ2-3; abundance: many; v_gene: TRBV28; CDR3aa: CASSEPSGAGNTDTQYF; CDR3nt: TGTGCCAGCAGCGAACCAAGCGGAGCGGGCAACACAGATACGCAGTATTTT
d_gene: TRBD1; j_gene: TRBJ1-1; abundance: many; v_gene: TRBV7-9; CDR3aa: CASSRDSSTEAFF; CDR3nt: TGTGCCAGCAGCCGGGACAGCAGTACTGAAGCTTTCTTT
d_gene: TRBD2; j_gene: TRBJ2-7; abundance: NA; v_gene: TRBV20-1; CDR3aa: CSARTSGKTFLTYEQYF; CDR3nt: TGCAGTGCAAGGACTAGCGGGAAAACCTTTTTGACCTACGAGCAGTACTTC
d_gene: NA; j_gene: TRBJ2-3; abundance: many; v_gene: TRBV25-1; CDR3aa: CASSELQADSTDTQYF; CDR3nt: TGTGCCAGCAGTGAATTGCAAGCGGATAGCACAGATACGCAGTATTTT
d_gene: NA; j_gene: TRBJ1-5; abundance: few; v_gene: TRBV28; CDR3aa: CASSLNLGNQPQHF; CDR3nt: TGTGCCAGCAGTTTAAACTTGGGCAATCAGCCCCAGCATTTT
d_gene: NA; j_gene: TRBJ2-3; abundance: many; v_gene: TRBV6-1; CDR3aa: CASRRYNPPITRRQTDTQYF; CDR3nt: TGTGCCAGCAGACGCTACAATCCTCCAATAACTAGACGCCAGACAGATACGCAGTATTTT
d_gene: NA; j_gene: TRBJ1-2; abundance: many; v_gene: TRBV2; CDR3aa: CASSEGQGARYYGYTF; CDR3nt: TGTGCCAGCAGCGAGGGGCAGGGCGCCCGATACTATGGCTACACCTTC
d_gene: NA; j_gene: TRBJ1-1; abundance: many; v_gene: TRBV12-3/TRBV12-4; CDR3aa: CASTWGQTEAFF; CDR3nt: TGTGCCAGCACCTGGGGTCAGACTGAAGCTTTCTTT
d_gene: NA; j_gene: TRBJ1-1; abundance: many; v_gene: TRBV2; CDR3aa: CASRRGGVTEAFF; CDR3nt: TGTGCCAGCAGACGGGGCGGGGTCACTGAAGCTTTCTTT
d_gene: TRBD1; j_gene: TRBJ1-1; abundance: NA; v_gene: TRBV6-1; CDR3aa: CASADRGEAFF; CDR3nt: TGTGCCAGCGCCGACAGGGGAGAAGCTTTCTTT
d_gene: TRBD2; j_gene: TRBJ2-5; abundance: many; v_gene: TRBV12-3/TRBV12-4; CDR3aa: CASRAGGLSTETQYF; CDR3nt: TGTGCCAGCAGAGCGGGGGGGCTATCGACTGAGACCCAGTACTTC
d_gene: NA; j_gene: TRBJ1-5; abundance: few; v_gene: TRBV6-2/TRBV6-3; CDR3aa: CASSYSYGGTQPQHF; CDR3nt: TGTGCCAGCAGTTACTCGTACGGTGGGACTCAGCCCCAGCATTTT
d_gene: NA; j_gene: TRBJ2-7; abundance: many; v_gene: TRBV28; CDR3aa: CASRVQGLGYEQYF; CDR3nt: TGTGCCAGCAGGGTCCAGGGGCTAGGCTACGAGCAGTACTTC
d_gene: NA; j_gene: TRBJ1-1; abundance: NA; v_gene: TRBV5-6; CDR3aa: CASSLAPTEAFF; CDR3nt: TGTGCCAGCAGCTTGGCACCAACTGAAGCTTTCTTT
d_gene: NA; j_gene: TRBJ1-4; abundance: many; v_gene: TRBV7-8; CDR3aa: CASSLGVGEKLFF; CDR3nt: TGTGCCAGCAGCTTAGGGGTGGGGGAAAAACTGTTTTTT
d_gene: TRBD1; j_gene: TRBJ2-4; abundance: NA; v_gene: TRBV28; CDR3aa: CASTLMGQGAGAKNIQYF; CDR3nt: TGTGCCAGCACCCTAATGGGACAGGGGGCCGGGGCCAAAAACATTCAGTACTTC
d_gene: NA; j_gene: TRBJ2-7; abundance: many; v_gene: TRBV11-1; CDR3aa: CASSNPPGYEQYF; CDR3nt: TGTGCCAGCAGCAACCCTCCGGGCTACGAGCAGTACTTC
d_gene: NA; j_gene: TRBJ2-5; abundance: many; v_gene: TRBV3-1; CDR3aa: CASRQFGGETQYF; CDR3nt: TGTGCCAGCAGGCAGTTCGGCGGGGAGACCCAGTACTTC
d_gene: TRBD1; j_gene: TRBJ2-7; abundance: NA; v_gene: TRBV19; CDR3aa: CASTGTGINEQYF; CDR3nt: TGTGCCAGTACTGGGACAGGGATCAACGAGCAGTACTTC
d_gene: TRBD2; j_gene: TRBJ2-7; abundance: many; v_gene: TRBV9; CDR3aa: CASSVESGSMYEQYF; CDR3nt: TGTGCCAGCAGCGTAGAAAGCGGGAGTATGTACGAGCAGTACTTC
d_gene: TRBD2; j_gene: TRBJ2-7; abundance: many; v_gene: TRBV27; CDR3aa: CASSWREGSYEQYF; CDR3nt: TGTGCCAGCAGCTGGAGGGAGGGCTCCTACGAGCAGTACTTC
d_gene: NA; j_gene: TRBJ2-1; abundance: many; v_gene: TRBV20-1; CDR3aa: CSARGRSSYNEQFF; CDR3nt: TGCAGTGCTAGAGGAAGAAGCTCCTACAATGAGCAGTTCTTC
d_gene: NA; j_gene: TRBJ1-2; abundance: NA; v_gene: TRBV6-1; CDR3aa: CASSPVYYGYGYTF; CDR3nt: TGTGCCAGCAGTCCGGTCTACTACGGGTATGGCTACACCTTC
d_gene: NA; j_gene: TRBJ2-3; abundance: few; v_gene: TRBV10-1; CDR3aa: CASSGTGNTQYF; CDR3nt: TGCGCCAGCAGTGGTACGGGGAATACGCAGTATTTT
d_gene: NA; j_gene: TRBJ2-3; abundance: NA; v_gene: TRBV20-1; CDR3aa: CSARDGRRISTDTQYF; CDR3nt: TGCAGTGCTAGAGATGGACGACGAATAAGCACAGATACGCAGTATTTT
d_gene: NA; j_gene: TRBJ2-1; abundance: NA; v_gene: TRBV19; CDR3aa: CASTTANEQFF; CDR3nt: TGTGCCAGTACCACGGCCAATGAGCAGTTCTTC
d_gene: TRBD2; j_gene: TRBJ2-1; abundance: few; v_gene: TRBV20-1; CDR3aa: CSATTLAGGPSSYNEQFF; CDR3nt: TGCAGTGCCACCACACTAGCGGGAGGGCCTTCTTCCTACAATGAGCAGTTCTTC
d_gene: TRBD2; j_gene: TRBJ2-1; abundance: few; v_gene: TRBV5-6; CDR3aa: CASTPIAGDEQFF; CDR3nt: TGTGCCAGCACACCAATAGCGGGAGATGAGCAGTTCTTC
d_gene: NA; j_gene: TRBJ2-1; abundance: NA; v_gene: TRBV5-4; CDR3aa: CASSLWGSHNEQFF; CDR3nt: TGTGCCAGCAGCCTTTGGGGGTCCCACAATGAGCAGTTCTTC
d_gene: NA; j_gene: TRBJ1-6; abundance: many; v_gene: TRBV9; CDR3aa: CASSVGGGGGNSPLHF; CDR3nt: TGTGCCAGCAGCGTAGGGGGTGGTGGGGGGAATTCACCCCTCCACTTT
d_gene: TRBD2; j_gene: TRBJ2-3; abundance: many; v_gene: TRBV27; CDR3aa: CASSLGGGTDTQYF; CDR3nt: TGTGCCAGCAGCCTGGGGGGGGGCACAGATACGCAGTATTTT
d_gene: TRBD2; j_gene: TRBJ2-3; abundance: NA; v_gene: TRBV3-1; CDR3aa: CASSTGTSPTDTQYF; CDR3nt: TGTGCCAGCAGCACCGGGACTAGCCCTACAGATACGCAGTATTTT
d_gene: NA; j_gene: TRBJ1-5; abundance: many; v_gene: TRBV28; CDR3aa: CASSDQEGFNQPQHF; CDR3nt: TGTGCCAGCAGTGATCAGGAGGGTTTCAATCAGCCCCAGCATTTT
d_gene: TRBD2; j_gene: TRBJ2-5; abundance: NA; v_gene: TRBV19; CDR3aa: CATMEREWETQYF; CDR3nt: TGTGCCACCATGGAGCGGGAGTGGGAGACCCAGTACTTC
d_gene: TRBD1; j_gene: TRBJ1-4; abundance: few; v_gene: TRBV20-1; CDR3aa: CSARDWQGVEPNEKLFF; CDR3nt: TGCAGTGCTAGAGATTGGCAGGGGGTAGAGCCTAATGAAAAACTGTTTTTT